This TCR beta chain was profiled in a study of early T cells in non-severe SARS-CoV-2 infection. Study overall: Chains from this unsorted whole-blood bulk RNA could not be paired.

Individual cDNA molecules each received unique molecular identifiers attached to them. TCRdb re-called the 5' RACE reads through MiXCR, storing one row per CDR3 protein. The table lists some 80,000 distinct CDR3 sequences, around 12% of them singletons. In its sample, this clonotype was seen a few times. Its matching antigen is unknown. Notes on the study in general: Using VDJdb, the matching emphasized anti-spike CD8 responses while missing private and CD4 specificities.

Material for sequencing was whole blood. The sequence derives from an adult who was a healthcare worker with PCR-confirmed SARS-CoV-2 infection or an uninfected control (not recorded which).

CDR3 sequence reads: CASSPLGQGDNSPLHF. Here the CDR3 DNA reads TGTGCCAGCTCACCCCTCGGACAGGGGGATAATTCACCCCTCCACTTT. The chain has TRBV18 and TRBJ1-6; 10 bases line up with TRBD1. V lost 3 bases, J lost 5 bases, and 4 bases stayed unmatched. CDR1 KGHSH and CDR2 LQKENI come from the germline V gene. The CDR3 extends over 16 amino acids.